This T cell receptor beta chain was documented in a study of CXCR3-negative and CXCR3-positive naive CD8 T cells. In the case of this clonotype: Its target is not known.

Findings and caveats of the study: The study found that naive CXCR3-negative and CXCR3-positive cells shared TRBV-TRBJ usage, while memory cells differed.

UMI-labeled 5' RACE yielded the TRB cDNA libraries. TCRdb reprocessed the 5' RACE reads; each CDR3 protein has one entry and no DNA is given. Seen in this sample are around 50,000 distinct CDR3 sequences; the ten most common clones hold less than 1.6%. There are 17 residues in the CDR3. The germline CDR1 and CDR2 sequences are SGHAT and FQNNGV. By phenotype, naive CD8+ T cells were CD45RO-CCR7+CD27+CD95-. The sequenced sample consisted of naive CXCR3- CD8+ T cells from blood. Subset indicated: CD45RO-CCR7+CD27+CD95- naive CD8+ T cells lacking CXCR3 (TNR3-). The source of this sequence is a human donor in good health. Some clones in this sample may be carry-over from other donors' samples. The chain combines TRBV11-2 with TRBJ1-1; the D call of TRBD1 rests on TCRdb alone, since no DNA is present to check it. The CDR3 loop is CASSFGPVLSLNTEAFF.